The rows below give T cell receptor beta chains drawn from one sample of a study of neurological immune-mediated disorders. MiXCR was run by TCRdb on the 5' RACE reads, yielding one entry per CDR3 protein. The repertoire has tens of thousands of distinct CDR3 sequences, about 14% of them found once; the top ten carry roughly 3.6%. The sequenced sample was CD4+ T cells from blood. These receptors were taken from an older woman with HTLV-1-associated myelopathy (HAM/TSP). Each CDR3 is given with its conserved first and last residue. Fields, in order: V gene, J gene, CDR3 protein.

TRBV18,TRBJ2-7,CASSPTGQGSLEQYF
TRBV4-2,TRBJ2-7,CASSQDRPSIYEQYF
TRBV19,TRBJ1-5,CASSQVHVSNQPQHF
TRBV14,TRBJ1-5,CASSQPTGSNQPQHF
TRBV9,TRBJ2-1,CASSPRGGVVDEQFF
TRBV25-1,TRBJ1-4,CASSEWTGVNGKLFF
TRBV2,TRBJ1-2,CASAVSDRRSYGYTF
TRBV12-3/TRBV12-4,TRBJ1-2,CASGTGGLYGYTF
TRBV12-3/TRBV12-4,TRBJ2-3,CASSLAGTATDTQYF
TRBV7-2,TRBJ1-2,CASSSLTQGSPGYTF
TRBV29-1,TRBJ2-7,CSATGEGYEQYF
TRBV7-2,TRBJ2-1,CASSLSPMRNEQFF
TRBV9,TRBJ1-2,CASSVEPVWGAPFYGYTF
TRBV10-3,TRBJ1-1,CAISDGQLGVNTEAFF
TRBV20-1,TRBJ1-1,CSARDISSTEAFF
TRBV19,TRBJ2-3,CASSTPRGGGNPDTQYF
TRBV12-5,TRBJ2-3,CASGPPSTSLQGDTQYF
TRBV6-6,TRBJ2-2,CASSYSGHRNTGELFF
TRBV18,TRBJ2-3,CASSRGQGPVRDTQYF
TRBV18,TRBJ2-3,CASSPPWTDTQYF
TRBV12-3/TRBV12-4,TRBJ2-3,CASSLGLDTDTQYF
TRBV5-1,TRBJ2-1,CASRVASYNEQFF
TRBV20-1,TRBJ2-2,CSARVAGSQSGELFF
TRBV11-3,TRBJ2-2,CASSFDTGELFF
TRBV5-1,TRBJ1-6,CASRRTGPNSPLHF
TRBV9,TRBJ1-2,CASSIDDRGVGYTF
TRBV20-1,TRBJ2-7,CSASSGTSGYEQYF
TRBV20-1,TRBJ1-5,CSAGPQGAYQPQHF
TRBV25-1,TRBJ1-3,CASASGHLSGNTIYF
TRBV5-1,TRBJ1-2,CASSVEGRGPNGYTF
TRBV5-1,TRBJ1-6,CASSLGGGRESPLHF
TRBV5-1,TRBJ2-2,CASSLSISGNTGELFF
TRBV5-1,TRBJ2-5,CASSLQVQETQYF
TRBV29-1,TRBJ1-2,CSVEDNQGGASGYTF
TRBV7-2,TRBJ1-2,CASSSGFHGYTF
TRBV3-1,TRBJ1-4,CASSQEDRGNEKLFF
TRBV3-1,TRBJ2-7,CASSQDGEQYF
TRBV5-1,TRBJ2-7,CASSELTGHEQYF
TRBV28,TRBJ2-5,CASSFFRGTQYF
TRBV6-5,TRBJ1-1,CASSYSRAGGMAEAFF
TRBV11-3,TRBJ1-1,CASSLGQGSGAFF
TRBV24-1,TRBJ2-5,CATSGGSETQYF
TRBV5-1,TRBJ2-6,CASSPRENSGANVLTF
TRBV12-3/TRBV12-4,TRBJ1-2,CASSRQGNYGYTF
TRBV7-8,TRBJ1-1,CASSRGQGLTPNTEAFF
TRBV5-1,TRBJ2-2,CASRELVPNTGELFF
TRBV5-1,TRBJ2-4,CASSLGDRAKNIQYF
TRBV5-1,TRBJ2-1,CASSLAYSLAGGLYEQFF
TRBV7-8,TRBJ1-1,CASSWGAANTEAFF
TRBV5-1,TRBJ2-7,CASSLLGGSGYEQYF
TRBV27,TRBJ2-3,CASSFRRGGRNTQYF
TRBV20-1,TRBJ2-3,CSASIQGQYF
TRBV29-1,TRBJ1-1,CSVELSGGGTEAFF
TRBV14,TRBJ2-3,CASSLPAGTQYF
TRBV5-1,TRBJ2-3,CASSLDRGDSTDTQYF
TRBV5-1,TRBJ2-3,CVSSFQGETDTQYF
TRBV20-1,TRBJ2-3,CSALDLTRYTDTQYF
TRBV7-2,TRBJ1-2,CASSLVVGQGAGGYTF
TRBV20-1,TRBJ2-7,CSAREGGGVREQYF
TRBV5-1,TRBJ2-5,CASSLGQQLETQYF